The rows below give T cell receptor beta chains drawn from one sample of a study of blood T cell repertoires in COVID-19. The data were produced by immunoSEQ multiplex PCR, yet TCRdb's version contains in-frame clones alone and is incomplete. This repertoire shows more than 60,000 clones, more than 70% found once; its top ten account for 9.5% to 13%. Specimen: PBMCs or T cells enriched from blood (not recorded which). Source of these receptors: a woman in her thirties or forties who had recovered from COVID-19. The conserved cysteine and the conserved F or W are not part of the CDR3 here. The order of the fields is V gene, J gene, CDR3 protein.

TRBV25-1	TRBJ2-5	ASSRGGSQETQY
TRBV2	TRBJ1-2	ASTQDRVFGYT
TRBV18	TRBJ1-1	ASSPLTGVVNTEAF
TRBV5-4	TRBJ2-2	ASSWGLDFTGELF
TRBV19	TRBJ2-7	ASSPGQGQIYEQY
TRBV7-6	TRBJ2-4	ASSSGTGVDKNIQY
TRBV5-1	TRBJ2-4	ASSLSGGNKNIQY
TRBV7-2	TRBJ1-2	ASSLVRANYGYT
TRBV14	TRBJ2-5	ASSQDRTALETQY
TRBV4-1	TRBJ2-1	ASSHPRDNSYNEQF
TRBV7-8	TRBJ2-7	ASSLAVQAGGYSYEQY
TRBV5-7	TRBJ2-2	ASSTDPRTGVSGELF
TRBV19	TRBJ2-1	ASSMGGAPYNEQF
TRBV7-9	TRBJ1-1	ASSGTGRRDTEAF
TRBV7-9	TRBJ1-3	ASSASTVTGNTIY
TRBV18	TRBJ1-2	ASSQDRGRYYGYT
TRBV24-1	TRBJ1-2	ATSTNSYGYT
TRBV7-9	TRBJ1-1	ASSLQGATEAF
TRBV9	TRBJ2-2	ASSVGLAGNTGELF
TRBV21-1	TRBJ1-5	ASSKGPDQGNQPQH
TRBV11-3	TRBJ1-1	ASSQGVGSRNTEAF
TRBV4-1	TRBJ1-1	ASSQDTGWGSEAF
TRBV7-9	TRBJ2-7	ASSIAGAHEQY
TRBV11-3	TRBJ1-4	ASSRTGRDEKLF
TRBV13	TRBJ2-1	ASSLGASSYNEQF
TRBV2	TRBJ2-1	ASSELSTANNEQF
TRBV2	TRBJ2-1	ASSGGPSYNEQF
TRBV19	TRBJ2-7	ASMGGRGEQY
TRBV10-3	TRBJ1-4	AISEEAGHEKLF
TRBV6-4	TRBJ2-3	ASSDSRAGGPDTQY
TRBV24-1	TRBJ2-3	ATSDGRTSLAQY
TRBV29-1	TRBJ1-1	SVPTRNTEAF
TRBV4-1	TRBJ2-1	ASSPYRDSYNEQF
TRBV7-9	TRBJ1-2	ASSPRGGAPSYT
TRBV6-5	TRBJ2-2	ASSFRGTNTGELF
TRBV18	TRBJ1-2	ASSLDNYGYT
TRBV19	TRBJ2-1	ASSMRGLSSYNEQF
TRBV28	TRBJ2-5	ASSDDRARVLYQETQY
TRBV4-1	TRBJ2-3	ASSQVAGGEGGTDTQY
TRBV4-2	TRBJ2-5	ASSHGLAAETQY
TRBV19	TRBJ1-4	ASSIGQTGNNEKLF
TRBV5-5	TRBJ1-6	ASSATGGPNSPLH
TRBV7-2	TRBJ2-1	ASSPKRGATNEQF
TRBV12-5	TRBJ2-1	ASAKSGGDNEQF
TRBV9	TRBJ2-2	ASSLQAGVNTGELF
TRBV27	TRBJ2-3	ASSHLPDLPPTDTQY
TRBV7-9	TRBJ2-7	ASSSGQTFYEQY